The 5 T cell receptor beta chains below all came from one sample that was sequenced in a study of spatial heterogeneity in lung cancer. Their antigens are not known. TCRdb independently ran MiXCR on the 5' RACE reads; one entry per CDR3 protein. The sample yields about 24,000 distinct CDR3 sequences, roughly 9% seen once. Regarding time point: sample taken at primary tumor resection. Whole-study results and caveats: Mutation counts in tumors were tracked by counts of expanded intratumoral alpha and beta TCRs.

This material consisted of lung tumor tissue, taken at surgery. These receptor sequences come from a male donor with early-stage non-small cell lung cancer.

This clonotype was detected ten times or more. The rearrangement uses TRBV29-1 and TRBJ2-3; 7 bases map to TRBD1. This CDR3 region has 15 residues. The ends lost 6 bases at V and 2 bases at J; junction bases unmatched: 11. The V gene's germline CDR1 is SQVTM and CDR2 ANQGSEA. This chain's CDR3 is CSVAVARGPTDTQYF. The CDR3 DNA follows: TGCAGCGTGGCAGTAGCTAGGGGGCCCACAGATACGCAGTATTTT.

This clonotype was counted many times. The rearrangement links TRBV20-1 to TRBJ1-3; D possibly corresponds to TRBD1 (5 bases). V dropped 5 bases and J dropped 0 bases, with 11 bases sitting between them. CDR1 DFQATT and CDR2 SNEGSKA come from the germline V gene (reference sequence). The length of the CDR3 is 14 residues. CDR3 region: CSAGRDVSGNTIYF. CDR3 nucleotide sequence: TGCAGTGCTGGGAGGGACGTCTCTGGAAACACCATATATTTT.

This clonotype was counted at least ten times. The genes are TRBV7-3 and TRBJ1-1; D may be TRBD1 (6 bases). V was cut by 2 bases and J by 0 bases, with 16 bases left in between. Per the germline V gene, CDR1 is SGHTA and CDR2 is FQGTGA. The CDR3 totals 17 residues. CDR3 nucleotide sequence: TGTGCCAGCAGCTTATACAGGGTGAGCGGGATGAACACTGAAGCTTTCTTT. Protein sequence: CASSLYRVSGMNTEAFF.

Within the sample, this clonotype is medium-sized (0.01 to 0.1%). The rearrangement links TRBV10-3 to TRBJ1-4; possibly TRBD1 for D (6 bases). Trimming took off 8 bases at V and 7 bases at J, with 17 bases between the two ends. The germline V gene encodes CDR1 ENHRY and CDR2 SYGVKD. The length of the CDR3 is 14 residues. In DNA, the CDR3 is TGTGCCATCGGATCCGGGACACCTGGTGAAAAACTGTTTTTT. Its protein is CAIGSGTPGEKLFF.

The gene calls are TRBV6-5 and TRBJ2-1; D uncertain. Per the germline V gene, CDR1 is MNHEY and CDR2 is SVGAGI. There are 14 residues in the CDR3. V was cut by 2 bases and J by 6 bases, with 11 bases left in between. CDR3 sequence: CASSYGGNGNEQFF. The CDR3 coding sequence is TGTGCCAGCAGTTACGGCGGTAACGGCAATGAGCAGTTCTTC.